The T cell receptor beta chain described here comes from a study of T cells in Graves' hyperthyroidism and ophthalmopathy. Across 18 months, stable Graves' hyperthyroidism was marked by no progression to ophthalmopathy. The source material, RNA transcripts, was used to amplify TCR beta CDR3 regions. HTBI primers were used for first-round RT-PCR of the TCR CDR3. TCRdb itself ran the multiplex PCR reads through MiXCR, one entry per CDR3 protein. The table lists some 92,000 distinct CDR3 sequences, roughly 37% of them singletons. Germline V gene lookup returns CDR1 SGDLS and CDR2 YYNGEE. There are 14 residues in the CDR3. Notes on this clonotype: At one end, the junction sequence differs from germline, possibly due to a read error.

Specimen: peripheral blood or thyroid tissue (not recorded which). The chain combines TRBV9 with TRBJ2-7; 10 bases agree with TRBD2. The TCR originated in a woman aged 25 to 39 with Graves' hyperthyroidism. The CDR3 nucleotides read TGTGCCAGCAGCGTAGGACTAGCGGGCATCGAGCAGTGCTTC. Translation: CASSVGLAGIEQCF.